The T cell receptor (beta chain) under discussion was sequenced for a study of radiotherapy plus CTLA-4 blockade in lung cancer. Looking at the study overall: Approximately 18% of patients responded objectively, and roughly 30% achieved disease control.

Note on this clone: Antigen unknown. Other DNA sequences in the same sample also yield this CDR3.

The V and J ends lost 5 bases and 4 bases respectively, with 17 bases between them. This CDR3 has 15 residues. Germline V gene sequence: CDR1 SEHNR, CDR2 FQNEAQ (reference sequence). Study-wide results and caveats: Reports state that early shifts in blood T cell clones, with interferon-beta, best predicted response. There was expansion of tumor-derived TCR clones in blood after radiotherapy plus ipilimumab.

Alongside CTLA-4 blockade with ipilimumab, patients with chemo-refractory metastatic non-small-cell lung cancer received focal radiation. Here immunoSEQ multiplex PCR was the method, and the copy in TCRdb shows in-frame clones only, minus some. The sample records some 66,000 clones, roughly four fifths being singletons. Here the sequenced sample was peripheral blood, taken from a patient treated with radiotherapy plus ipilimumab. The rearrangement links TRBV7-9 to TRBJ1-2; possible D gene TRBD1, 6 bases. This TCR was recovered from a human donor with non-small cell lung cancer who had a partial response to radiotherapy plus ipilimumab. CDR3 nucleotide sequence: TGTGCCAGCAGCCCGCCCTCGACAGGCATCTATGGCTACACCTTC. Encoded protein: CASSPPSTGIYGYTF.